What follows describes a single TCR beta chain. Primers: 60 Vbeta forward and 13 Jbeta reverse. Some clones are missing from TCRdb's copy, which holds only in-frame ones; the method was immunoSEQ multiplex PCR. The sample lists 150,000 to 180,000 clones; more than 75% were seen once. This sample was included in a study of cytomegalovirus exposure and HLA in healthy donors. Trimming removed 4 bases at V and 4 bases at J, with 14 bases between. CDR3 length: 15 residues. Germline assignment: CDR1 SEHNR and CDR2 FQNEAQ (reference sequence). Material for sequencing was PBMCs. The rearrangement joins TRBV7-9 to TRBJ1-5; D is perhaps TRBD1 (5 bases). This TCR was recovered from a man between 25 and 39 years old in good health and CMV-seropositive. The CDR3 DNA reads TGTGCCAGCAGCTCGGATGGCAGGGTGAATCAGCCCCAGCATTTT. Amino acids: CASSSDGRVNQPQHF.